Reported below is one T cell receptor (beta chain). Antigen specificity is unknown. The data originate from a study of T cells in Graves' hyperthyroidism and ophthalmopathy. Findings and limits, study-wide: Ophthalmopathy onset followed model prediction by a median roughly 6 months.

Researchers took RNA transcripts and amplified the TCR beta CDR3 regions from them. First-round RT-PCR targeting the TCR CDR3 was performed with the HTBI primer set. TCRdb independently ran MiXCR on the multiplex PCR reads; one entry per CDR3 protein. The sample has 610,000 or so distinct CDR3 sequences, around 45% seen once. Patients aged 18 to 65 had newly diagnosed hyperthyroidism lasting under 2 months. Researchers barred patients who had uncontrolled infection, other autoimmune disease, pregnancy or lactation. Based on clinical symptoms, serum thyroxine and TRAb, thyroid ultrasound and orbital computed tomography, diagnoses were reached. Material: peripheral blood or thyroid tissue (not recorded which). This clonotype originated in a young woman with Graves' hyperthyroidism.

This chain's CDR3 is CASSQKGRTEAFF. The CDR3 bases are TGTGCCAGCAGCCAGAAGGGGAGGACTGAAGCTTTCTTT. This chain uses TRBV4-2 with TRBJ1-1; the D gene is possibly TRBD1 (5 bases). Germline lookup yields CDR1 LGHNA and CDR2 YNFKEQ. The CDR3 runs 13 residues. Trimming cost V 3 bases and J 5 bases, with 10 bases left between them.